The present T cell receptor beta chain was sequenced within a study of radiation and T cells in renal cell carcinoma (TCRdb year 2020). Looking at the study overall: TCR beta sequencing covered fewer than 60 samples in total, comprising roughly 26 tumors and roughly 27 peripheral blood samples. The last blood draw happened 4 weeks after radiation, timed to coincide with nephrectomy. A total of 4,016,671 unique CDR3 nucleotide sequences, encoding 2.5 million to 3 million unique CDR3 amino acid sequences, were found across all 50 or so samples. The research as a whole found: The single-armed trial design could not address effects of radiation dose or scheduling on the TCR repertoire. Because pretreatment tumor biopsies were not available, the baseline intratumoral presence of clonotypes could not be determined. Changes in the blood repertoire were not tracked past 4 weeks after treatment. An increase in top tumor clonotypes in blood was observed from baseline to 2 weeks post-radiation, followed by contraction by 4 weeks, which was taken to suggest transient expansion of tumor-resident clones.

TCR beta libraries were generated from genomic DNA with the immunoSEQ kit, following the manufacturer's recommendations. For library preparation, a first multiplex PCR was performed with proprietary primers, followed by a second PCR in which unique barcodes were added, and bead cleanups were performed after each round. A positive control reaction and a negative control reaction, both provided in the kit, were run with every batch of samples. The final libraries underwent checking on an Agilent 4200 TapeStation D1000 ScreenTape, volumetric pooling, and quantification by qPCR. Sequencing was performed on an Illumina NextSeq500 with a MidOutput 150-cycle cartridge, and 156 Read1 and 15 Index1 cycles were run with kit custom primers. The pooled library was loaded at roughly 0.93 pM, with an approximately 19% PhiX control spiked in. Per the original workflow: Vendor-processed data were analyzed in R, and a clonotype was defined as all T cells sharing the same CDR3 nucleotide sequence. In the clone abundance analyses, frequencies in each sample were normalized to that sample's 10,000 most abundant clones. Public T cell clones, which averaged fewer than five per sample, were removed prior to analysis. Tumor-enriched and baseline blood-enriched clonotypes were defined by at least a 32-fold difference in abundance between compartments. A beta-binomial differential abundance model was used to identify clonotypes that were expanded or contracted between blood time points. Tumor-blood repertoire similarity was measured with the Baroni-Urbani and Buser coefficient, and group comparisons used two-tailed Wilcoxon tests in R. The source is immuneACCESS, and TCRdb retained only in-frame sequences with V and J called. Part of the clones is not carried over; for the studies checked, unresolved V genes explain less than half of this, and the remainder is unexplained. The DNA gave D and trimming, while V, J and clone size come from that table. The sample table holds around 100,000 clones, of which around 84% were seen once. The ten largest clones represent about 7.2% of the sample.

The time point label corresponds to: blood 4 weeks post-SBRT, at nephrectomy. This sample's treatment or condition label indicates: 15 Gy SBRT to primary tumor, nephrectomy 4 weeks later. Samples came from a clinical trial, in which primary renal cell carcinomas received 15 Gy stereotactic body radiation therapy followed by nephrectomy 4 weeks later. To track tumor-enriched clonotypes, serial peripheral blood was sampled from radiation-treated patients at baseline and at 2 weeks and 4 weeks after SBRT. Every patient had renal cell carcinoma of clear cell pathology. The QIAamp DNA Blood Mini Kit (Qiagen) was used to prepare genomic DNA for TCR sequencing. The analyses included only samples that passed all quality control checks. Points on this clone: What antigen it recognizes has not been identified. No base quality information exists; no much larger clone differs at one position.

The germline V gene encodes CDR1 KGHSH and CDR2 LQKENI. Spanning cysteine to phenylalanine, the CDR3 consists of 13 amino acids. Only the CDR3 DNA stays, 39 bases, in frame from base 1. Here V drops 6 bases and J drops 7 bases, and the junction holds 7 bases not matched to any gene. The clonotype comes from a man between 60 and 75 years old with renal cell carcinoma. The chain joins TRBV18 to TRBJ1-1; 8 bases in between match TRBD1. The sequenced sample was blood, obtained from a patient whose treatment included radiotherapy and nephrectomy. The nucleotides are TGTGCCAGCTCTCTGGACAGGGAAGGTGAAGCTTTCTTT. Its protein is CASSLDREGEAFF.